This TCR beta chain was recorded in a study of T cells after posttransplantation cyclophosphamide. V gave up 1 base and J gave up 0 bases, with 9 bases separating them. The CDR3 spans 15 residues. Germline assignment: CDR1 SGHDN and CDR2 FVKESK. Sequencing used immunoSEQ multiplex PCR; TCRdb keeps in-frame clones, though not all of them. The table has about 10,000 clones, about 95% seen once. The related graft donor's blood sample was taken on the day of bone marrow donation. With respect to this clone: The antigen is undetermined.

Study-wide points: Donor CD8+ memory clones often dominated recipient blood repertoires at later times. Skin or GI-infiltrating T cells shared few TRB sequences with blood. Recipient CMV seropositivity and CMV reactivation strongly tracked TRB clonality.

The TCR sequence derives from a man aged 25-45 years in good health and a related stem cell transplant donor. The V and J genes are TRBV14 and TRBJ1-1; D may be TRBD1 (6 bases). Material for sequencing was naive CD8+ T cells sorted from PBMCs. CDR3 coding DNA: TGTGCCAGCAGCCAAGGAGGGGGACTGAACACTGAAGCTTTCTTT. Its protein product is CASSQGGGLNTEAFF.